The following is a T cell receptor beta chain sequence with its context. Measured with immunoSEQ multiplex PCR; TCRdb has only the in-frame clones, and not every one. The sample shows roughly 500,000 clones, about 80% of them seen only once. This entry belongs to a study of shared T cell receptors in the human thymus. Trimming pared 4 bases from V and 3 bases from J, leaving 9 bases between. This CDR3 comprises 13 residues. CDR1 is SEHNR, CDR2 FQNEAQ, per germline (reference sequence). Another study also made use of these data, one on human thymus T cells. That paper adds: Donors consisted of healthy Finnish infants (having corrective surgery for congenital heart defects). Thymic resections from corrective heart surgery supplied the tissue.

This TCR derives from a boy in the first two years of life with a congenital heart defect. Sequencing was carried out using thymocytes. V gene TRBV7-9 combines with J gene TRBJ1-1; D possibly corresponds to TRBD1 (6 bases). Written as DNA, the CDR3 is TGTGCCAGCAGCTACCACAGGGACACTGAAGCTTTCTTT. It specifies CASSYHRDTEAFF.